This entry lists 5 T cell receptor beta chains sequenced from one sample in a study of response to subunit inactivated influenza vaccine. TCRdb re-called the RT-PCR reads with MiXCR, one entry per CDR3 protein. Altogether 250,000 to 350,000 distinct CDR3 sequences are present, approximately 23% being singletons, with the ten largest covering approximately 10%. The starting material was PBMCs from blood, obtained less than 22 months after vaccination. All receptors derive from a man aged 50-75 years who received an inactivated influenza vaccine.

The chain combines TRBV10-3 with TRBJ2-5; D not resolved. Germline loops: CDR1 ENHRY, CDR2 SYGVKD. The V end lost 10 bases, the J end lost 4 bases, and 10 bases lay between the germline ends. The CDR3 spans 11 residues. CDR3 in amino acids: CATRTGETQYF. In DNA, the CDR3 is TGTGCCACCCGTACCGGAGAGACCCAGTACTTC.

This clonotype has a count of ten or more. In nucleotides, the CDR3 is TGTGCCATCAGTGAGAGGTCTGTAAATCAGCCCCAGCATTTT. This codes for CAISERSVNQPQHF. The J gene is TRBJ1-5, the V gene TRBV10-3; D ambiguous. The CDR3 length is 14 residues. Germline loops: CDR1 ENHRY, CDR2 SYGVKD. Trimming removed 2 bases from V and 4 bases from J, with 9 bases in between.

At least ten counts were recorded for this clonotype. This chain connects TRBV20-1 to TRBJ1-6; no clear D gene. The length of the CDR3 is 16 residues. Trimming removed 1 base from V and 6 bases from J, with 16 bases in between. Germline V gene lookup returns CDR1 DFQATT and CDR2 SNEGSKA (reference sequence). The DNA for the CDR3 is TGCAGTGCTAGAGCCGTTACCGAAAGCACTAATTCACCCCTCCACTTT. Its protein is CSARAVTESTNSPLHF.

The chain links TRBV7-2 to TRBJ1-1; D ambiguous. The CDR3 has 13 residues. Deletions cut 1 base from V and 7 bases from J, with 10 bases between. Germline CDR1 is SGHTA and CDR2 is FQGNSA. This chain's CDR3 is CASSLVAVREAFF. The CDR3 DNA is TGTGCCAGCAGCTTAGTCGCAGTGCGTGAAGCTTTCTTT.

This clonotype showed up many times. The chain has TRBV12-3 or TRBV12-4 and TRBJ2-3; 11 nucleotides align to TRBD1. The V segment lost 5 bases and the J segment 7 bases; nucleotides outside the gene matches: 11. This CDR3 is 16 amino acids long. CDR3 residues: CASSPWTGGFDNTQYF. CDR3 DNA: TGTGCCAGCAGTCCCTGGACAGGGGGCTTTGATAATACGCAGTATTTT.